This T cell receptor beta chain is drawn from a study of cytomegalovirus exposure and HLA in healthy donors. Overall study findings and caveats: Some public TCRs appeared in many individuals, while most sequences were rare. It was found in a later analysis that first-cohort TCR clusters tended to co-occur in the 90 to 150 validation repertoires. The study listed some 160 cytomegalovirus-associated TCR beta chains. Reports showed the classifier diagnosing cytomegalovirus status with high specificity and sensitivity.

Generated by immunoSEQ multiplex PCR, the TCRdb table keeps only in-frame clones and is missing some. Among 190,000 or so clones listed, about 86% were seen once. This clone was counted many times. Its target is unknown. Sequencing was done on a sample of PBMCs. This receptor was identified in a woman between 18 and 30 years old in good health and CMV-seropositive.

CDR3 nucleotides: TGTGCCAGCAGCTTAGCAGGGGGGGTGAACACTGAAGCTTTCTTT. Translated, it gives CASSLAGGVNTEAFF. V usage is TRBV7-8 and J usage is TRBJ1-1; perhaps TRBD1 as D (6 bases). Germline CDR1 is SGHVS and CDR2 is FQNEAQ. This CDR3 region has 15 residues. Between the trimmed V and J ends, which lost 0 bases and 0 bases, there was a span of 8 bases.